In this sample, the clone carrying this TCR beta chain turned up a few times. Its antigen is unknown. The data were taken from a study of beta chain features in type 1 diabetes. CDR1 is LNHDA and CDR2 is SQIVND in the germline V gene (reference sequence). Unmatched junction bases numbered 3, after V lost 5 bases and J lost 9 bases. This CDR3 is 12 amino acids long. Expressed TCRB transcripts were sequenced after all isolated RNA was converted to cDNA. Libraries were prepared by immunoSEQ multiplex PCR; TCRdb keeps only in-frame clonotypes and omits some of them. The sample carries 100,000 to 150,000 clones, around 9% recorded once. Findings of the study overall: Type 1 diabetes patients had moderately but significantly shorter TCRB CDR3s in all four CD4+ subsets.

This TCR was recovered from a young man with type 1 diabetes. The chain couples TRBV19 to TRBJ2-1; 8 bases match TRBD1. The sequenced sample consisted of central memory CD4+ T cells from blood. The CDR3 reads CASSATGVEQFF. CDR3 bases: TGTGCCAGTAGTGCGACAGGGGTTGAGCAGTTCTTC. Filled out from reference TRBV19 and TRBJ2-1, the complete variable domain reads DGGITQSPKYLFRKEGQNVTLSCEQNLNHDAMYWYRQDPGQGLRLIYYSQIVNDFQKGDIAEGYSVSREKKESFPLTVTSAQKNPTAFYLCASSATGVEQFFGPGTRLTVL.